This TCR beta chain was sequenced for a study of PD-1 blockade in classical Hodgkin lymphoma. Study observations and caveats: The authors excluded patients who started nivolumab under 1 year after ASCT.

Trimming pared 6 bases from V and 0 bases from J, leaving 9 bases between. CDR1 is SQVTM, CDR2 ANQGSEA, per germline. CDR3 length equals 13 residues. Profiling relied on immunoSEQ multiplex PCR, and the TCRdb table lists in-frame clones only, not all of them. This sample has around 6,200 clones, with approximately 86% found just once. Described time point: cycle 4 day 1 (C4D1), after more than 5 weeks of nivolumab. After autologous stem cell transplantation all patients relapsed, and prior brentuximab vedotin exposure differed between cohorts. From thawed PBMCs, CD4+ T cells were purified using magnetic negative selection. The patients, who had relapsed/refractory classical Hodgkin lymphoma, achieved best responses of complete response, partial response or progressive disease. On this clone itself: Its antigen is unidentified.

Material: CD4+ T cells from blood, obtained before the fourth cycle of nivolumab. This clonotype was sampled from a human donor with classical Hodgkin lymphoma. The gene calls are TRBV29-1 and TRBJ1-5, with D possibly TRBD1 on 5 matching bases. The CDR3 here is CSVKTDSNQPQHF. Written as DNA, the CDR3 is TGCAGCGTGAAGACAGATAGCAATCAGCCCCAGCATTTT.